Listed here is a single T cell receptor (beta chain). The J segment lost 4 bases and the V segment lost 3 bases, leaving 8 bases of the junction unmatched. The length of the CDR3 is 15 residues. Looked up from germline, CDR1 is SNHLY and CDR2 is FYNNEI. This sample stems from a study of identical twins. A universal primer binding site was introduced by template switching. The final cDNA contained unique molecular identifiers. Each CDR3 protein gets one entry after TCRdb re-called the 5' RACE reads with MiXCR. The sample has fewer than 900,000 distinct CDR3 sequences; 21% are singletons. The same specimen was also included in a second study, on T cells expressing NK-cell markers. From that paper: In the group of eight sequenced donors, seven were HCMV-seropositive and one was seronegative.

Sequenced sample: PBMCs. The V gene is TRBV2, the J gene TRBJ1-2; 7 bases agree with TRBD1. The origin of this receptor is a woman aged 18-29 years in good health. CDR3 DNA: TGTGCCAGCAGTGATGTAGGGGGCAGGTCCTATGGCTACACCTTC. Its translation is CASSDVGGRSYGYTF.